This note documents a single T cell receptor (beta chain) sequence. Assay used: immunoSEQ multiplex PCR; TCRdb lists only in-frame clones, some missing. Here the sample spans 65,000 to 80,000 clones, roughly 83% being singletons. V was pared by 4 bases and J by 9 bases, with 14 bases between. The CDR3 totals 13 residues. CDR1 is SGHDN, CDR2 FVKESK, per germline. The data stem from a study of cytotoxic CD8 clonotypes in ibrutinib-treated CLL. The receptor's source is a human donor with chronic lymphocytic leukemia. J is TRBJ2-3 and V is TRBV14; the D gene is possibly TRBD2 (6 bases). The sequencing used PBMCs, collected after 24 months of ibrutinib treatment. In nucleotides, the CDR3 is TGTGCCAGCAGCCGTGGACTACTGATAACGCAGTATTTT. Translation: CASSRGLLITQYF.